This T cell receptor (beta chain) emerged from a study of shared clonotypes between healthy human individuals. Each cell subset's genomic DNA was divided evenly among several immunoSEQ plates. Profiling relied on immunoSEQ multiplex PCR, and the TCRdb table lists in-frame clones only, not all of them. The sample shows some 2,400,000 clones, around 95% of them seen only once. General study points: Lower generation probabilities were found for non-shared clonotypes than for those shared by all four donors.

Concerning this clone itself: Its antigen is still unknown.

CD4+ cell separation produced CD45RA+ naive and CD45RA-negative memory subsets. Sequencing input: naive CD4+ T cells sorted from blood. Indicated subset: CD45RA+ positively selected. The source is a man younger than 35 in good health.

In DNA form, the CDR3 reads TGTGCCAGCAGTTCAGCGGGACAGGTGGTATACAGCAATGAGCAGTTCTTC. Translation gives CASSSAGQVVYSNEQFF. The chain recombines TRBV28 with TRBJ2-1; D perhaps matches TRBD1 (8 bases). V lost 4 bases and J 6 bases, leaving 22 bases between the germline ends. This CDR3 is built from 17 residues. Germline lookup yields CDR1 MDHEN and CDR2 SYDVKM. The full variable domain, its missing parts supplied by reference TRBV28 and TRBJ2-1, is DVKVTQSSRYLVKRTGEKVFLECVQDMDHENMFWYRQDPGLGLRLIYFSYDVKMKEKGDIPEGYSVSREKKERFSLILESASTNQTSMYLCASSSAGQVVYSNEQFFGPGTRLTVL.